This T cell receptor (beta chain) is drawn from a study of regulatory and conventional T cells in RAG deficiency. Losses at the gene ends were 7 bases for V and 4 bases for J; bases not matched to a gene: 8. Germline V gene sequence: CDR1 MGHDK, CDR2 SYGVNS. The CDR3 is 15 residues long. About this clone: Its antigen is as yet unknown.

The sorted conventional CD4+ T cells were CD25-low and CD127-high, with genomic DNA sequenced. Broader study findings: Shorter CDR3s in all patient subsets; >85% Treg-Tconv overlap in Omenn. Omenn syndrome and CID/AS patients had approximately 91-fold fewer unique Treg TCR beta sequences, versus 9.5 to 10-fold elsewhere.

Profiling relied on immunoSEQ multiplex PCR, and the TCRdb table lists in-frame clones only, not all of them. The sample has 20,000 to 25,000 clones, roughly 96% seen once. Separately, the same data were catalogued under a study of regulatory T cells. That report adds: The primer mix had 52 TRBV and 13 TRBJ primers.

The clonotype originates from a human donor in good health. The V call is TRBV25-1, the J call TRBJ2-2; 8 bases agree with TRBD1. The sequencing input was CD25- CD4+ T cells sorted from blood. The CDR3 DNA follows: TGTGCCAGCACCCGGACAGGGACTGGCACCGGGGAGCTGTTTTTT. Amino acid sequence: CASTRTGTGTGELFF.